This T cell receptor beta chain stems from a study of beta chain features in type 1 diabetes (dated by TCRdb to between 2018 and 2020). At the level of the whole study: No differences in mean age, gender distribution, total cell number or subset yield were found between patients and healthy donors. A total of approximately 110,000,000 sorted cells were examined across all samples, and a strong correlation was observed between cell number per subset and RNA yield. In the study, TCRB repertoires of sorted circulating CD4+ T cell subsets from recently diagnosed type 1 diabetes patients were compared with those of matched healthy donors. Naive and central memory subsets were obtained from all 30 or so donors, but regulatory and stem cell-like memory subsets were isolated from only 8 patients and roughly 8 healthy donors. General findings and caveats noted by the study authors: In all four CD4+ subsets, TCRB CDR3 length was moderately but significantly shorter in type 1 diabetes patients. The naive, central memory and regulatory TCRB repertoires appeared to resemble one another more closely among patients than among healthy donors. Because small numbers of individuals were included in the HLA sub-analyses, any influence of HLA type on TCRB rearrangement was left unresolved. Shorter templates might have been favored by PCR, but patient and control samples were amplified and corrected together, so both groups would have been affected equally by any skew. Patients with type 1 diabetes made fewer insertions and deleted more nucleotides at VDJ recombination sites, implying thymic rearrangement abnormalities. Sequencing cDNA rather than genomic DNA could over-represent highly expressing activated cells, although activation and CD3 levels did not differ between groups.

The entire amount of isolated RNA was reverse transcribed using the High Capacity cDNA Reverse Transcription Kit, so the sequenced TCRB transcripts were expressed ones. Naive, central memory and regulatory T cell samples underwent deep immunoSEQ sequencing, averaging about 3.57 million total reads per sample. After sorted cells were lysed in RLT buffer, RNA was extracted with DNase-treated RNeasy Micro or Mini kits, with the choice depending on cell number. To prevent cross-contamination, every cell subset was processed on its own, while patient and healthy donor samples were processed together. The immunoSEQ multiplex PCR was used to amplify TCRB sequences from cDNA, yielding 87-bp fragments that span the CDR3 region. Amplicons were sequenced on the Illumina HiSeq platform. The authors' analysis ran thus. PCR bias was corrected computationally using synthetic template baselines, and reads within Hamming distance 2 were collapsed, with unmergeable singletons discarded. Reads were aligned against IMGT to assign V, D and J genes, CDR3 length and insertions or deletions at six rearrangement sites. Clonotype counts were normalized to sorted cell number within each subset before computing true diversity and Gini coefficients with the tcR R package. Repertoire sharing was quantified using the overlap coefficient calculated on TCRB nucleotide sequences. Out-of-frame TCRB sequences from naive cells were analyzed to stand in for the pre-selection repertoire. TCRdb stores this immuneACCESS table with in-frame sequences only. Part of the clones is absent; in the studies checked, under half of the shortfall reflects unresolved V genes, and no reason is known for the rest. V, J and clone size are taken as reported in that table, and D and trimming were inferred from the DNA itself. Counted in this sample were 400,000 to 500,000 clones; roughly 14% of them appeared once. The ten largest clones add up to around 0.035% of the sample.

The CDR3, cysteine through phenylalanine, is 14 amino acids long. Only the CDR3 part of the read is kept: 42 bases, read in frame from the first base. Trimming costs V 0 bases and J 5 bases, and their ends lie 9 bases apart. In the germline V gene, CDR1 corresponds to SGHDT and CDR2 to YYEEEE. A single peripheral blood draw of around 0.11 L on average was collected from each donor into heparinised tubes. A BD FACSAria II was used to sort naive, central memory, regulatory and stem cell-like memory CD4+ T cells with a panel that included CD45RO, CCR7, CD25, CD127, CD95 and CD27. Every sorted population had a purity above 95%. PBMCs were separated immediately by Lymphoprep density gradient centrifugation and were stained directly, without being cultured. So that batch effects would be minimized, each experiment stained and sorted samples in pairs, pairing one healthy donor with one patient. On this clone: The antigen it recognizes is unknown. One base away there is no much larger clone; base qualities are not given.

The chain employs TRBV5-6 and TRBJ2-1; the D element could tentatively be TRBD1 or TRBD2, as 6 bases agree for each. Source material: naive CD4+ T cells from blood. The cell subset or site label, read with the paper, signifies: true naive CD4+ T cells. The source of this sequence is a man younger than 40 in good health. The CDR3 corresponds to CASSLVGGHNEQFF. The DNA sequence is given as TGTGCCAGCAGCTTGGTGGGGGGCCACAATGAGCAGTTCTTC.